This T cell receptor (beta chain) originates from a study of shared clonotypes between healthy human individuals (dated by TCRdb to 2019 to 2021). Background for the entire study: A couple of women and three men aged 18 to 49 years were included in the cohort. To increase sequencing depth and limit assay-specific biases, different laboratories used diverse techniques to prepare libraries and sequence TCR repertoires. For each donor, CD4 naive and CD4 memory were each given three plates, CD8 naive was given two plates, and CD8 memory was given one plate. Each donor's leukapheresis produced roughly between roughly 0.85 and 10 billion PBMCs. To estimate repertoire size and how much clonotypes are shared between individuals, the study performed deep sequencing of blood TCR repertoires from a few healthy adults.

Using the deep immunoSEQ assay, multiplex PCR amplified TCR CDR3 regions from genomic DNA. Extracted genomic DNA from each cell subset was distributed evenly across all wells of several immunoSEQ 96-well plates, and each plate was treated as a replicate. For sorted subsets, 200 to 250 ng of genomic DNA, equivalent to some 30,000 T cell genomes, went into each replicate PCR. The purified libraries were quantified using a Qubit 3.0 fluorometer, sized with a Bioanalyzer 2100, and then quantified again using the KAPA Library Quantification kit. Every immunoSEQ 96-well plate was sequenced on a dedicated single-read 150-cycle Illumina NextSeq 550 flow cell. As for the original processing: Because the immunoSEQ output included only junctional sequences and no quality scores, the filtering could not be the same as the filtering used for full-length reads. To assign V/J genes and CDR3, sequences were annotated using PyIR, a Python wrapper for IgBLAST v1.9, with IMGT germline references. Reads were filtered out if the reads had weak V/J assignments (E-value above 1e-6), no CDR3, stop codons, out-of-frame junctions, or ambiguous translated residues. V3J clonotypes were defined as sequences sharing the same inferred V gene, J gene, and CDR3 amino acid sequence. Percentage overlap between repertoires was computed as shared unique clonotypes divided by the size of the smaller repertoire. RTK rarefaction, the Chao1 estimator, and Recon v2.1 estimates of unobserved clonotypes were used to assess repertoire richness. Generation probabilities were computed with OLGA for all TCRbeta clonotypes obtained by the gDNA method from four donors. TCRdb re-hosts the immuneACCESS table, in-frame sequences only. Its copies lack some clones; in the studies checked, an unresolved V gene accounts for under half of them, and the cause for the rest is not known. V and J calls and clone size are as listed in that table; D and trimming were resolved from the DNA. The sample table contains about 2.4 million clones; only one count was recorded for approximately 94% of them. Around 0.37% of the sample is in the top ten clones.

As concerns this clone: Its recognized antigen is unknown. Per-nucleotide qualities are absent, and no much larger clonotype sits a single base away.

The CDR3 numbers 16 residues from cysteine through phenylalanine. CDR3 DNA only is kept here, 48 bases in frame from base 1. The germline V gene encodes CDR1 SGHRS and CDR2 YFSETQ. V loses 3 bases at its end and J loses 7 bases; junction bases beyond the gene matches: 14. The donors were healthy, HIV-negative adults with no recently reported acute infections or vaccinations. Every donor was a Caucasian adult residing in Nashville, Tennessee, USA. Magnetic negative selection was used to enrich CD4+ T cells, after which naive cells were positively selected on CD45RA and the negative fraction became the memory subset. Blood was collected by leukapheresis, and PBMCs were isolated by Ficoll-Histopaque density gradient centrifugation and then cryopreserved in liquid nitrogen vapor phase. Purity and quantity of every magnetically sorted T cell population were checked by analytical flow cytometry. Genomic DNA was isolated from every sorted fraction and measured by UV absorbance on a Nanodrop 2000c.

Overall results and qualifications from the work: Approximately 4.8% of naive CD4, 3.5% of naive CD8, roughly 2.4% of memory CD4, and 0.35% to 0.4% of memory CD8 clonotypes were shared across a few donors. Estimated clonotype richness was generally larger for naive than for memory subsets. Incomplete sequencing was indicated by rarefaction of sorted-subset datasets, despite the large sequencing depth. Clonotypes shared by all four sorted-subset donors showed higher generation probabilities than non-shared clonotypes. Because the study included only a small number of donors, the genetic and exposure-history diversity represented was limited. Sampling was limited to blood, and TCR repertoires in tissue likely differ from TCR repertoires in blood. Pairwise subsampling indicated that sequencing depth was expected to affect the degree of clonotype sharing among donors.

Sequencing was done on a sample of naive CD4+ T cells from PBMCs. The sample's cell subset or site label, in plain terms: CD45RA+ positively selected. The source is a man aged 18-30 years in good health. Some clones in this sample may be carry-over from other donors' samples. The chain couples TRBV5-1 to TRBJ2-5, with TRBD1 identical over 8 junction bases. The DNA sequence is TGCGCCAGCAGCTCCTCTTCCGACAGGGGTGCCTTGACCCAGTACTTC. Translated, it gives CASSSSSDRGALTQYF. Full variable domain (CDR3 extended with the reference TRBV5-1 and TRBJ2-5 proteins): KAGVTQTPRYLIKTRGQQVTLSCSPISGHRSVSWYQQTPGQGLQFLFEYFSETQRNKGNFPGRFSGRQFSNSRSEMNVSTLELGDSALYLCASSSSSDRGALTQYFGPGTRLLVL.